The 26 T cell receptor beta chains given below trace back to one sample, sequenced in a study of technical replicates of blood from a few donors. Repertoires were generated with immunoSEQ multiplex PCR, while TCRdb's copy carries only in-frame clones and drops some. The sample shows 74,000 or so clones, around 96% of them seen only once. Input material: T cells isolated from PBMCs. These receptors all stem from a human donor in good health.

CDR3 region: CASRRGSGNTIYF. For the CDR3, the DNA is TGTGCCAGTAGAAGGGGCTCTGGAAACACCATATATTTT. The genes are TRBV19 and TRBJ1-3, with D perhaps TRBD1 (5 bases). The CDR3 runs to 13 residues. With 6 bases removed from V and 0 bases from J, the gap between germline ends came to 6 bases. Looked up from germline, CDR1 is LNHDA and CDR2 is SQIVND (reference sequence).

In nucleotides, the CDR3 is TGCGCCAGCAGCTTGGATGGGGGGGCCTACAATGAGCAGTTCTTC. Its translation is CASSLDGGAYNEQFF. The rearrangement links TRBV5-1 to TRBJ2-1; 7 bases are shared with TRBD2. The CDR3 is 15 amino acids. Germline loops: CDR1 SGHRS, CDR2 YFSETQ. With 0 bases clipped from V and 2 bases from J, the junction kept 2 bases outside the gene matches.

V gene TRBV28 combines with J gene TRBJ1-5, with a possible D match to TRBD1 (6 bases). Per the germline V gene, CDR1 is MDHEN and CDR2 is SYDVKM. With 5 bases removed from V and 8 bases from J, the gap between germline ends came to 16 bases. The CDR3 has 14 residues. The CDR3 spells CASSPGEGSKPQHF. In DNA, the CDR3 is TGTGCCAGCAGTCCAGGGGAGGGGAGCAAGCCCCAGCATTTT.

This clone has just one count. V gene TRBV2 combines with J gene TRBJ2-3; 9 positions agree with TRBD1. J gave up 2 bases and V 7 bases, and 1 base lay outside the gene matches. The CDR3 length is 13 residues. Looked up from germline, CDR1 is SNHLY and CDR2 is FYNNEI. CDR3 protein: CASIQGATDTQYF. Here the CDR3 DNA reads TGTGCCAGCATACAGGGGGCCACAGATACGCAGTATTTT.

The V and J genes are TRBV19 and TRBJ1-2; unclear D gene. The V gene's germline CDR1 is LNHDA and CDR2 SQIVND (reference sequence). CDR3 length equals 15 residues. Trimming left V 8 bases short and J 0 bases short, with 16 bases between. The CDR3: CASFSSQSTNYGYTF. In nucleotides, the CDR3 is TGTGCCAGTTTTAGCAGTCAATCGACTAACTATGGCTACACCTTC.

The rearrangement uses TRBV27 and TRBJ2-7; D is unresolved. The CDR3 has 13 residues. Germline CDR1 is MNHEY and CDR2 is SMNVEV (reference sequence). V dropped 3 bases and J dropped 0 bases, with 6 bases sitting between them. This chain's CDR3 is CASSFSRSYEQYF. DNA of the CDR3: TGTGCCAGCAGTTTTTCCCGCTCCTACGAGCAGTACTTC.

Comment on this clone: The identical CDR3 is also encoded by other nucleotide sequences in the sample. The chain carries TRBV11-2 and TRBJ2-3; the match to TRBD2 covers 7 bases. V shed 3 bases and J 1 base; nucleotides not matched to a gene: 4. Germline CDR1 and CDR2: SGHAT and FQNNGV. This CDR3 contains 15 residues. CDR3 residues: CASSLTSSGTDTQYF. In nucleotides, the CDR3 is TGTGCCAGCAGCTTGACTAGCTCGGGCACAGATACGCAGTATTTT. The full variable domain, its missing parts supplied by reference TRBV11-2 and TRBJ2-3, is EAGVAQSPRYKIIEKRQSVAFWCNPISGHATLYWYQQILGQGPKLLIQFQNNGVVDDSQLPKDRFSAERLKGVDSTLKIQPAKLEDSAVYLCASSLTSSGTDTQYFGPGTRLTVL.

CDR3 in amino acids: CASSLWAGGNTEAFF. In nucleotides, the CDR3 is TGTGCCAGCAGTTTATGGGCAGGGGGAAATACTGAAGCTTTCTTT. The chain links TRBV27 to TRBJ1-1; 7 bases map to TRBD1. Germline lookup yields CDR1 MNHEY and CDR2 SMNVEV (reference sequence). Unmatched junction bases numbered 7, after V lost 1 base and J lost 5 bases. The CDR3 consists of 15 residues.

In this sample, this clone turned up a few times. The chain uses TRBV5-1 and TRBJ2-7, with 7 bases identical to TRBD1. Germline lookup yields CDR1 SGHRS and CDR2 YFSETQ. The CDR3 is 13 amino acids. The V and J ends lost 5 bases and 2 bases, in that order; junction bases with no gene match: 4. The DNA of the CDR3 is TGCGCCAGCAGTGAAGGGACAGCCTACGAGCAGTACTTC. It codes for CASSEGTAYEQYF.

The V and J genes are TRBV29-1 and TRBJ2-7, with D perhaps TRBD2 (6 bases). In germline, CDR1 is SQVTM, CDR2 ANQGSEA. The CDR3 extends over 14 amino acids. V was trimmed by 4 bases and J by 4 bases, leaving 17 bases between them. CDR3 in DNA: TGCAGCGTTGGTCTGCGGGAAGGGGAGTACGAGCAGTACTTC. Its protein product is CSVGLREGEYEQYF.

The V and J genes are TRBV9 and TRBJ2-7, with 7 bases lining up with TRBD1. This CDR3 is built from 15 residues. After removal of 0 bases from V and 3 bases from J, the junction contained 6 bases not matched to a gene. Germline CDR1 SGDLS, CDR2 YYNGEE. This chain's CDR3 is CASSVEGTALYEQYF. The CDR3, as DNA: TGTGCCAGCAGCGTAGAAGGGACAGCGCTCTACGAGCAGTACTTC.

J is TRBJ1-4 and V is TRBV9, with 9 bases identical to TRBD1. Looked up from germline, CDR1 is SGDLS and CDR2 is YYNGEE. V was clipped by 4 bases and J by 4 bases; unmatched bases: 8. There are 16 residues in the CDR3. The CDR3 sequence is CASSQLGQGINEKLFF. CDR3 bases: TGTGCCAGCAGCCAACTGGGACAGGGCATTAATGAAAAACTGTTTTTT. The complete variable domain, with remaining parts taken from reference TRBV9 and TRBJ1-4, reads DSGVTQTPKHLITATGQRVTLRCSPRSGDLSVYWYQQSLDQGLQFLIQYYNGEERAKGNILERFSAQQFPDLHSELNLSSLELGDSALYFCASSQLGQGINEKLFFGSGTQLSVL.

This sequence joins TRBV27 and TRBJ2-3; 7 positions agree with TRBD2. Germline CDR1 and CDR2: MNHEY and SMNVEV (reference sequence). This CDR3 region has 14 residues. V dropped 8 bases and J dropped 0; count of bases not matched to a gene: 5. The CDR3 reads CASLAGDSTDTQYF. CDR3 bases: TGTGCCAGCCTGGCGGGGGATAGCACAGATACGCAGTATTTT.

This rearrangement joins TRBV19 to TRBJ2-3; 7 positions match TRBD2. The V gene end was trimmed by 6 bases and the J gene end by 2 bases; junction bases not matched to a gene: 5. From germline, CDR1 is LNHDA and CDR2 SQIVND (reference sequence). The CDR3 has 14 residues. This CDR3 is CASRASGNTDTQYF. The DNA of the CDR3 is TGTGCCAGTAGGGCCAGCGGGAACACAGATACGCAGTATTTT. The whole variable domain, filled in from reference TRBV19 and TRBJ2-3, reads DGGITQSPKYLFRKEGQNVTLSCEQNLNHDAMYWYRQDPGQGLRLIYYSQIVNDFQKGDIAEGYSVSREKKESFPLTVTSAQKNPTAFYLCASRASGNTDTQYFGPGTRLTVL.

This clone appeared once. The genes are TRBV20-1 and TRBJ1-4, with unresolved D. The V end was cut by 4 bases, the J end by 7 bases, with 7 bases between. Germline values: CDR1 DFQATT, CDR2 SNEGSKA (reference sequence). This CDR3 spans 11 amino acids. The CDR3 DNA is TGCAGTGCTATGCCCAGTGAAAAACTGTTTTTT. Translation: CSAMPSEKLFF.

The rearrangement uses TRBV15 and TRBJ2-3; 7 nucleotides align to TRBD1. CDR1 LNHNV and CDR2 YYDKDF come from the germline V gene (reference sequence). V shed 0 bases, J shed 2 bases, and the junction held 2 bases outside the gene matches. This CDR3 comprises 15 residues. The CDR3, as DNA: TGTGCCACCAGCAGAGACAGGGGGAACACAGATACGCAGTATTTT. It translates to CATSRDRGNTDTQYF.

The chain has TRBV4-2 and TRBJ2-3; TRBD1 might be the D (5 bases). Germline-derived CDR1 and CDR2 are LGHNA and YNFKEQ. With 0 bases removed from V and 6 bases from J, the gap between germline ends came to 13 bases. The CDR3 has 15 residues. CDR3 sequence reads: CASSQDLQVRDTQYF. In nucleotides, the CDR3 is TGTGCCAGCAGCCAAGATCTACAGGTTCGGGATACGCAGTATTTT.

The CDR3 spells CASSWGQVNTEAFF. The DNA of the CDR3 is TGCGCCAGCAGCTGGGGACAGGTCAACACTGAAGCTTTCTTT. The V and J genes are TRBV5-1 and TRBJ1-1; 8 bases match TRBD1. There are 14 residues in the CDR3. Germline V gene data show CDR1 as SGHRS and CDR2 as YFSETQ. With V trimmed by 3 bases and J by 2 bases, 3 bases remained unmatched.

The chain employs TRBV7-2 and TRBJ2-7, with D uncertain. This CDR3 contains 12 residues. The V end lost 1 base, the J end lost 5 bases, and 6 bases lay between the germline ends. The germline V gene encodes CDR1 SGHTA and CDR2 FQGNSA. CDR3 region: CASSLVYNEQYF. DNA for the CDR3: TGTGCCAGCAGCTTAGTGTACAACGAGCAGTACTTC.

The V and J genes are TRBV11-3 and TRBJ1-1; the match to TRBD1 covers 7 bases. V was clipped by 5 bases and J by 3 bases; unmatched bases: 6. The CDR3 has 14 residues. Germline CDR1 is SGHNT and CDR2 is YENEEA. CDR3 DNA: TGTGCCAGCAGCCTAGGGACAGAATACACTGAAGCTTTCTTT. Translated, it gives CASSLGTEYTEAFF.

The chain links TRBV10-1 to TRBJ2-2; possible D gene TRBD2, 6 bases. Between the trimmed V and J ends, which lost 4 bases and 1 base, there was a span of 13 bases. The CDR3 consists of 16 residues. Germline V lookup: CDR1 WNHNN, CDR2 SYGVQD (reference sequence). The CDR3 DNA is TGCGCCAGCAGTGGGGGGGACCCTCAGAACACCGGGGAGCTGTTTTTT. Translated, it gives CASSGGDPQNTGELFF.

This chain's CDR3 is CASTPQGFTGELFF. Here the CDR3 DNA reads TGTGCCAGCACGCCACAGGGATTCACCGGGGAGCTGTTTTTT. The chain uses TRBV9 and TRBJ2-2; possibly TRBD1 for D (6 bases). The CDR3 consists of 14 residues. Germline-derived CDR1 and CDR2 are SGDLS and YYNGEE. Trimming pared 6 bases from V and 4 bases from J, leaving 13 bases between.

The chain links TRBV27 to TRBJ1-5, with 8 bases aligning to TRBD1. This CDR3 comprises 18 residues. Germline V gene sequence: CDR1 MNHEY, CDR2 SMNVEV (reference sequence). Unmatched junction bases numbered 19, after V lost 7 bases and J lost 5 bases. CDR3: CASTEDLTGAEWDQPQHF. CDR3 in DNA: TGTGCCAGCACGGAGGATTTGACAGGGGCTGAGTGGGATCAGCCCCAGCATTTT.

The chain employs TRBV2 and TRBJ1-2; 9 bases map to TRBD1. CDR3 length: 15 residues. V was pared by 7 bases and J by 2 bases, with 8 bases of the junction left unmatched. Germline CDR1 SNHLY, CDR2 FYNNEI. CDR3 DNA: TGTGCCAGCAATTTCGGGACAGGGACCAACTATGGCTACACCTTC. Its translation: CASNFGTGTNYGYTF.

The V call is TRBV5-4, the J call TRBJ1-2; a possible D gene is TRBD1 (6 bases). The germline gives CDR1 SGHNT, CDR2 YYREEE (reference sequence). The V end was cut by 3 bases, the J end by 0 bases, with 18 bases between. The CDR3 runs to 17 residues. The CDR3 loop reads CASSSSGERPANYGYTF. CDR3 in DNA: TGTGCCAGCAGCTCCTCAGGGGAACGACCAGCTAACTATGGCTACACCTTC.

The J gene is TRBJ1-2, the V gene TRBV6-1; 9 positions agree with TRBD1. From germline, CDR1 is MNHNS and CDR2 SASEGT. V gave up 10 bases and J gave up 3 bases; unmatched junction bases: 3. The CDR3 has 12 residues. The CDR3 nucleotides are TGTGCCATCGGGGACAGGGACTATGGCTACACCTTC. This codes for CAIGDRDYGYTF.